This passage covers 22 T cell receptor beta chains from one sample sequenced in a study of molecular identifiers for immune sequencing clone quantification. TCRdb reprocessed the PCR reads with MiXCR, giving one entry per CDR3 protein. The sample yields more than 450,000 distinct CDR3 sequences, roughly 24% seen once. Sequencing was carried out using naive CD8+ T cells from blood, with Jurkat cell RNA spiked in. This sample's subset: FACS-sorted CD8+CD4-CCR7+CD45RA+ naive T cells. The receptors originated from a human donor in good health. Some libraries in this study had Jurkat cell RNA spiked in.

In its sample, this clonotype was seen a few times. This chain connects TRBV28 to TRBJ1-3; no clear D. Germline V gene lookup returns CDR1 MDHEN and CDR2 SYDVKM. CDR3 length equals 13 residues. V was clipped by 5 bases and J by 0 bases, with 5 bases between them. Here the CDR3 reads CASSQSSGNTIYF. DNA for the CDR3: TGTGCCAGCAGTCAATCCTCTGGAAACACCATATATTTT.

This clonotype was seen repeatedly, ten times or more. The CDR3 reads CATSRDGRDRGYYNEQFF. In DNA, the CDR3 is TGTGCCACCAGCAGAGATGGTCGGGACAGGGGTTACTACAATGAGCAGTTCTTC. The chain uses TRBV15 and TRBJ2-1; 10 bases match TRBD1. Trimming removed 0 bases from V and 3 bases from J; junction bases left unmatched: 8. The CDR3 length is 18 residues. In germline, CDR1 is LNHNV, CDR2 YYDKDF (reference sequence).

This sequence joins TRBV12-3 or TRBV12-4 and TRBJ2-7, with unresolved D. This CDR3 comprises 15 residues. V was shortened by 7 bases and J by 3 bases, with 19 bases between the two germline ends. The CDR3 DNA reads TGTGCCAGCAAGCAAGAGCGCCGGCCGGGCTACGAGCAGTACTTC. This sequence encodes CASKQERRPGYEQYF.

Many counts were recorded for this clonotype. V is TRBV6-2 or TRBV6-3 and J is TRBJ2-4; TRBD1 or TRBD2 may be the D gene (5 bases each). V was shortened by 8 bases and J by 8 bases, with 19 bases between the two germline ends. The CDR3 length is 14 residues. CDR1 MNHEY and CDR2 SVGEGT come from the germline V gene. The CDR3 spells CASAGTYNPDIQYF. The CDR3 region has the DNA TGTGCCAGCGCCGGGACCTATAACCCAGACATTCAGTACTTC.

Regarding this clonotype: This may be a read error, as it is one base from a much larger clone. The chain's CDR3 is CSVAPPGYYERYF. The CDR3 DNA is TGCAGCGTAGCACCCCCAGGGTACTACGAGCGGTACTTC. J is TRBJ2-7 and V is TRBV29-1; D is perhaps TRBD1 (5 bases). Germline V gene data show CDR1 as SQVTM and CDR2 as ANQGSEA. The CDR3 contains 13 residues.

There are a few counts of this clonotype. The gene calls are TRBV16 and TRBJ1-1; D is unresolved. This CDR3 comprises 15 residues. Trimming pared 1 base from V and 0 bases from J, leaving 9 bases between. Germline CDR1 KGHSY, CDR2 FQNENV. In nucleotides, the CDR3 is TGTGCCAGCAGCCAATGGCAGGCCATGAACACTGAAGCTTTCTTT. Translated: CASSQWQAMNTEAFF.

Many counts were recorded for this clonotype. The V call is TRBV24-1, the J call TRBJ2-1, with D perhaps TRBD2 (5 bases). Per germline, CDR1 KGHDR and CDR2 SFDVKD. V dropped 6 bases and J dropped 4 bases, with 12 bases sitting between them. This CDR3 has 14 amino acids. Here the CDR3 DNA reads TGTGCCACCAGTACCCGGGGTATGTACAATGAGCAGTTCTTC. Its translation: CATSTRGMYNEQFF.

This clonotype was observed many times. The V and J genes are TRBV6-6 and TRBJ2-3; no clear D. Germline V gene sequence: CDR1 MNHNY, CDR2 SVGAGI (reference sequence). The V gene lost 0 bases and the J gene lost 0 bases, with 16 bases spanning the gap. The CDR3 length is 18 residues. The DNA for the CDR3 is TGTGCCAGCAGTTACTCGAATCTCATGGTAACTAGCACAGATACGCAGTATTTT. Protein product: CASSYSNLMVTSTDTQYF.

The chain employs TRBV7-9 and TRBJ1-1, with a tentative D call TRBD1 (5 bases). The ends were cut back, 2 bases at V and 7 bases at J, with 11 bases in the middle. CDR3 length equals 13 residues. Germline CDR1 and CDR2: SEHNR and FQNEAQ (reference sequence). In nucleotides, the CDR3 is TGTGCCAGCAGCTTATATGGTGGGGGTGAAGCTTTCTTT. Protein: CASSLYGGGEAFF.

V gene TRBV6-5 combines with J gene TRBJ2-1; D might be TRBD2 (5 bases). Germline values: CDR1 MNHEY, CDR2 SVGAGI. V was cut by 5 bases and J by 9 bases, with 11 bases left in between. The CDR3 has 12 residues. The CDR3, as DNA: TGTGCCAGCAGTCCTCTTGAGGGTGAGCAGTTCTTC. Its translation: CASSPLEGEQFF.

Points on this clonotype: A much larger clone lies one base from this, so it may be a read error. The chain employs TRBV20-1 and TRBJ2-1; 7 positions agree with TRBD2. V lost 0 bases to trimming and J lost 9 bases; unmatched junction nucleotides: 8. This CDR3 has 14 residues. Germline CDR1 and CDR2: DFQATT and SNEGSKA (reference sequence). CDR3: CSARDIQRGSEQFF. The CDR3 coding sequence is TGCAGTGCTAGAGATATCCAGCGGGGTAGTGAGCAGTTCTTC.

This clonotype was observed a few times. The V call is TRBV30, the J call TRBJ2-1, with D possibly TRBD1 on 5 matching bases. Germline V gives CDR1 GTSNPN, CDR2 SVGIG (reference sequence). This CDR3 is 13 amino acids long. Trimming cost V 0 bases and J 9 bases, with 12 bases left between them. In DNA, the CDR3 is TGTGCCTGGAGTGTACTGGGGCCTGGTGAGCAGTTCTTC. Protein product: CAWSVLGPGEQFF.

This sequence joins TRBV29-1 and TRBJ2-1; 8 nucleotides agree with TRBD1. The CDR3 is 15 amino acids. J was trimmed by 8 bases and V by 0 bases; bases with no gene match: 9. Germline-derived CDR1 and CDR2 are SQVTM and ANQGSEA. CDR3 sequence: CSVEDVQGAEDEQFF. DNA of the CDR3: TGCAGCGTTGAAGATGTTCAGGGGGCTGAGGATGAGCAGTTCTTC.

The CDR3, as DNA: TGTGCCAGCAGTTACACCTCCGCAGATACGCAGTATTTT. As protein: CASSYTSADTQYF. V and J are TRBV6-2 or TRBV6-3 and TRBJ2-3; D gene ambiguous. The germline V gene encodes CDR1 MNHEY and CDR2 SVGEGT. The CDR3 runs to 13 residues. The V end lost 2 bases, the J end lost 4 bases, and 7 bases lay between the germline ends.

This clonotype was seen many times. CDR3 sequence: CASSRIVDTEAFF. The CDR3 coding sequence is TGTGCCAGCAGCCGTATAGTGGACACTGAAGCTTTCTTT. This rearrangement joins TRBV7-9 to TRBJ1-1, with unresolved D. This CDR3 is 13 amino acids long. Trimming left V 5 bases short and J 3 bases short, with 10 bases between. Germline values: CDR1 SEHNR, CDR2 FQNEAQ (reference sequence). Full variable domain (outside the CDR3, taken from reference TRBV7-9 and TRBJ1-1): DTGVSQNPRHKITKRGQNVTFRCDPISEHNRLYWYRQTLGQGPEFLTYFQNEAQLEKSRLLSDRFSAERPKGSFSTLEIQRTEQGDSAMYLCASSRIVDTEAFFGQGTRLTVV.

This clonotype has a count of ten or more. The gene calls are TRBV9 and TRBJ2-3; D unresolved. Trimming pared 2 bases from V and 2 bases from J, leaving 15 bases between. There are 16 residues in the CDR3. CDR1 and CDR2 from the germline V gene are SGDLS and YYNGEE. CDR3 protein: CASSVAGSPTTDTQYF. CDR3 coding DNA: TGTGCCAGCAGCGTGGCCGGGTCCCCAACCACAGATACGCAGTATTTT. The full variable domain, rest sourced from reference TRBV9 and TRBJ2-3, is DSGVTQTPKHLITATGQRVTLRCSPRSGDLSVYWYQQSLDQGLQFLIQYYNGEERAKGNILERFSAQQFPDLHSELNLSSLELGDSALYFCASSVAGSPTTDTQYFGPGTRLTVL.

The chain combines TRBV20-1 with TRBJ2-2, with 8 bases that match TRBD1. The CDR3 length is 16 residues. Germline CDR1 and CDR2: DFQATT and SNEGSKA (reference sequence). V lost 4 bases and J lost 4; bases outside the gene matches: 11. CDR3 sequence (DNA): TGCAGTGCTATACCAGGGGGCACGCGGACCACCGGGGAGCTGTTTTTT. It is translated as CSAIPGGTRTTGELFF.

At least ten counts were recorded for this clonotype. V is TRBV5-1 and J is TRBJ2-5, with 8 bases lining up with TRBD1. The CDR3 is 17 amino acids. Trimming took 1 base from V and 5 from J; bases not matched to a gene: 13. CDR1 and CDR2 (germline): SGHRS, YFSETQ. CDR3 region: CASSLTPRTGFNETQYF. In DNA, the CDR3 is TGCGCCAGCAGCTTGACCCCCCGGACAGGGTTCAATGAGACCCAGTACTTC.

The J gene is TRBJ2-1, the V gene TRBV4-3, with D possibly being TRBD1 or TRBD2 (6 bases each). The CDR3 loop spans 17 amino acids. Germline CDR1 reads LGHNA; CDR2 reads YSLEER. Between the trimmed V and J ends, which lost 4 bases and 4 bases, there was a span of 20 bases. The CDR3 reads CASSPTGRERGYNEQFF. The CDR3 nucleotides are TGCGCCAGCAGCCCTACCGGACGGGAGAGGGGGTACAATGAGCAGTTCTTC.

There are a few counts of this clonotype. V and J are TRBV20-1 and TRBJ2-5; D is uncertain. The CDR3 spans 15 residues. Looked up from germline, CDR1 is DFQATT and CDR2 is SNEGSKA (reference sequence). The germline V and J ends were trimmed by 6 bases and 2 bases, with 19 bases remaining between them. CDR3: CSAVRGLLLQETQYF. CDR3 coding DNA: TGCAGTGCAGTCCGCGGTCTACTCCTACAAGAGACCCAGTACTTC.

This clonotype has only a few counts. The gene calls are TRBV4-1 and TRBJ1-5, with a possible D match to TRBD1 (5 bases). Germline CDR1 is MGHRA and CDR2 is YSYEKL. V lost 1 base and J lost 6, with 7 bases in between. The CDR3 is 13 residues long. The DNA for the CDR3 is TGCGCCAGCAGCCAAGGTCAGGGTCAGCCCCAGCATTTT. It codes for CASSQGQGQPQHF.

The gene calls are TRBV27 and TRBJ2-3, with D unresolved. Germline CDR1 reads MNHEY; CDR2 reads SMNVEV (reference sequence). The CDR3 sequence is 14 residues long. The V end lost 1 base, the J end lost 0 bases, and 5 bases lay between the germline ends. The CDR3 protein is CASSLYPSTDTQYF. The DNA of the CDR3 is TGTGCCAGCAGTTTATATCCTAGCACAGATACGCAGTATTTT.